Sequencing of this T cell receptor (beta chain) was carried out in a study of cytomegalovirus exposure and HLA in healthy donors. The primer mix had 60 Vbeta and 13 Jbeta primers. Measured with immunoSEQ multiplex PCR; TCRdb has only the in-frame clones, and not every one. The table lists roughly 100,000 clones, over 65% of them singletons. The CDR3 is made up of 16 amino acids. J was trimmed by 2 bases and V by 7 bases; bases with no gene match: 5. Germline CDR1 is LNHDA and CDR2 is SQIVND (reference sequence). The receptor's source is a man in his forties in good health and CMV-seronegative. The sample comprised PBMCs. The genes are TRBV19 and TRBJ2-6; 10 positions agree with TRBD2. The CDR3 is CASTAGGPTGANVLTF. The CDR3 DNA reads as TGTGCCAGTACAGCGGGGGGGCCGACTGGGGCCAACGTCCTGACTTTC.